This entry describes one T cell receptor (beta chain). The entry originates in a study of blood T cell repertoires in COVID-19. Overall study: PBMCs, B-cell-depleted T cells, or T cells provided the cDNA or gDNA that made up the material.

CDR3 size: 14 residues. Trimming pared 0 bases from V and 8 bases from J, leaving 11 bases between. CDR1 is MGHRA, CDR2 YSYEKL, per germline. The method was immunoSEQ multiplex PCR; TCRdb's version includes in-frame clones alone and lacks a portion of them. The sample holds about 100,000 clones, about 80% seen once. Input material: peripheral blood. The receptor's source is a woman older than 75 with active or convalescent COVID-19. The V call is TRBV4-1, the J call TRBJ1-5; TRBD1 is a possible D gene (6 bases). The CDR3 protein is CASSQDGGAKPQHF. The CDR3 nucleotides read TGCGCCAGCAGCCAAGATGGGGGGGCTAAGCCCCAGCATTTT.